This T cell receptor (beta chain) was identified in a study of response to subunit inactivated influenza vaccine. This clonotype was recorded only once. Antigen specificity is unknown. A clone one base away is much larger, so this may be a read error. Notes on the study in general: Each seasonal influenza vaccination recruits few new T cells, the authors suggested.

TCRdb reanalysed the RT-PCR reads using MiXCR and keeps one entry per CDR3 protein. This sample has hundreds of thousands of distinct CDR3 sequences; 14% occur once, and the top ten carry 6% to 9.5%. The CDR3 runs 13 residues. Unmatched junction bases numbered 5, after V lost 7 bases and J lost 2 bases. This sample comprised PBMCs from blood, obtained around two weeks before vaccination. The V gene is TRBV12-3 or TRBV12-4, the J gene TRBJ2-7; TRBD1 aligns across 7 bases. The clonotype comes from a man aged 50 to 60 who received an inactivated influenza vaccine. CDR3 sequence reads: CASIPQGAYEQYF. For the CDR3, the DNA is TGTGCCAGCATCCCCCAGGGGGCCTACGAGCAGTACTTC.